The 6 T cell receptor beta chains below all came from one sample that was sequenced in a study of response to subunit inactivated influenza vaccine. Each CDR3 protein is one row after TCRdb ran MiXCR on the RT-PCR reads. This sample has around 650,000 distinct CDR3 sequences, with about a sixth found just once. The material sequenced was PBMCs from blood, taken 11 to 12 days after vaccination. The receptors originated from a man aged 50 or older who received an inactivated influenza vaccine.

This clonotype showed up just a few times. The chain couples TRBV28 to TRBJ1-4; the match to TRBD1 covers 9 bases. Germline lookup yields CDR1 MDHEN and CDR2 SYDVKM. The CDR3 covers 15 residues. Unmatched junction bases numbered 8, after V lost 4 bases and J lost 8 bases. CDR3 loop: CASSSYGTGFEKLFF. DNA for the CDR3: TGTGCCAGCAGTTCCTACGGGACAGGGTTCGAAAAACTGTTTTTT.

The chain couples TRBV7-9 to TRBJ1-2; D is perhaps TRBD1 (5 bases). V lost 5 bases, J lost 4 bases, and 11 bases lay in between. The CDR3 covers 13 residues. Germline CDR1 and CDR2: SEHNR and FQNEAQ (reference sequence). The CDR3 sequence is CASSRDGFYGYTF. In nucleotides, the CDR3 is TGTGCCAGCAGCCGGGACGGCTTCTATGGCTACACCTTC. Combining the CDR3 with reference TRBV7-9 and TRBJ1-2 gives the whole variable domain DTGVSQNPRHKITKRGQNVTFRCDPISEHNRLYWYRQTLGQGPEFLTYFQNEAQLEKSRLLSDRFSAERPKGSFSTLEIQRTEQGDSAMYLCASSRDGFYGYTFGSGTRLTVV.

Many counts were recorded for this clonotype. V usage is TRBV7-9 and J usage is TRBJ2-3, with 14 bases matching TRBD2. CDR1 is SEHNR and CDR2 is FQNEAQ in the germline V gene (reference sequence). V shed 5 bases and J 2 bases; nucleotides not matched to a gene: 3. The CDR3 runs to 16 residues. CDR3 residues: CASSLGLAGATDTQYF. In DNA, the CDR3 is TGTGCCAGCAGCCTGGGACTAGCGGGAGCCACAGATACGCAGTATTTT. Complete variable domain (other parts from reference TRBV7-9 and TRBJ2-3): DTGVSQNPRHKITKRGQNVTFRCDPISEHNRLYWYRQTLGQGPEFLTYFQNEAQLEKSRLLSDRFSAERPKGSFSTLEIQRTEQGDSAMYLCASSLGLAGATDTQYFGPGTRLTVL.

This clonotype was detected only a few times. The chain employs TRBV7-2 and TRBJ2-5, with a possible D match to TRBD1 (5 bases). V lost 1 base, J lost 4 bases, and 16 bases lay in between. Germline lookup yields CDR1 SGHTA and CDR2 FQGNSA. The CDR3 runs 16 residues. CDR3 sequence: CASSLGFRGTSETQYF. CDR3 DNA: TGTGCCAGCAGCTTAGGTTTTAGGGGAACCTCAGAGACCCAGTACTTC.

This clonotype was counted only a few times. CDR3 nucleotides: TGTGCCAGCAGTGAGGTATTGGAGACCCAGTACTTC. Translated: CASSEVLETQYF. The chain joins TRBV25-1 to TRBJ2-5; no clear D gene. Germline loops: CDR1 MGHDK, CDR2 SYGVNS. With 3 bases removed from V and 5 bases from J, the gap between germline ends came to 7 bases. CDR3 size: 12 residues.

This sequence joins TRBV29-1 and TRBJ2-5; D tentatively reads TRBD1 or TRBD2 (5 bases each). CDR3 size: 10 residues. Between the trimmed V and J ends, which lost 7 bases and 5 bases, there was a span of 8 bases. CDR1 is SQVTM and CDR2 is ANQGSEA in the germline V gene. The CDR3 protein is CSGGAETQYF. In DNA, the CDR3 is TGCAGCGGAGGGGCTGAGACCCAGTACTTC.